What follows are 21 T cell receptor beta chains derived from one specimen sequenced in a study of early stage breast cancer tumors. Sequenced by immunoSEQ multiplex PCR; TCRdb stores in-frame clones only, minus some. This sample has some 11,000 clones; under 85% occur once, and the top ten carry around 13%. Sequencing was carried out using breast tumor tissue. The origin of the receptors is a person aged 70 to 85 with breast cancer.

The V gene is TRBV29-1, the J gene TRBJ2-3; D may be TRBD2 (6 bases). Germline lookup yields CDR1 SQVTM and CDR2 ANQGSEA. This CDR3 region has 13 residues. Trimming shortened V by 3 bases and J by 6 bases, and 13 bases separated the two germline ends. This chain's CDR3 is CSVEGGRRDTQYF. The CDR3 DNA reads TGCAGCGTTGAGGGTGGGAGGAGGGATACGCAGTATTTT.

This clone was found a few times. This rearrangement joins TRBV30 to TRBJ1-5, with D uncertain. The CDR3 covers 12 residues. Trimming removed 0 bases at V and 10 bases at J, with 10 bases between. From germline, CDR1 is GTSNPN and CDR2 SVGIG (reference sequence). The chain's CDR3 is CAWSVNQSPQHF. The CDR3 coding sequence is TGTGCCTGGAGTGTAAACCAGTCACCCCAGCATTTT.

The CDR3 DNA reads TGCGCCAGCAGCTCCAACCAAGAGACCCAGTACTTC. This encodes CASSSNQETQYF. The chain employs TRBV5-1 and TRBJ2-5; D ambiguous. The germline CDR1 and CDR2 sequences are SGHRS and YFSETQ. This CDR3 region has 12 residues. Deletions cut 3 bases from V and 0 bases from J, with 3 bases between.

This clone was seen a few times. The chain employs TRBV7-3 and TRBJ2-2, with D perhaps matching TRBD2 (5 bases). The germline gives CDR1 SGHTA, CDR2 FQGTGA. CDR3 size: 16 residues. V lost 4 bases, J lost 5 bases, and 17 bases lay in between. The CDR3 region has the DNA TGTGCCAGCAGCTATAGGGCGGCAGGCGGGACCGGGGAGCTGTTTTTT. Encoded protein: CASSYRAAGGTGELFF.

The rearrangement uses TRBV6-5 and TRBJ2-3, with 9 bases identical to TRBD1. The CDR3 length is 16 residues. J gave up 3 bases and V 0 bases, and 4 bases lay outside the gene matches. The V gene's germline CDR1 is MNHEY and CDR2 SVGAGI. The CDR3 is CASSYSIGTGTDTQYF. The CDR3 DNA sequence: TGTGCCAGCAGTTACTCGATAGGGACAGGGACAGATACGCAGTATTTT.

The V and J genes are TRBV5-1 and TRBJ1-3, with D perhaps TRBD1 (6 bases). Germline V gene lookup returns CDR1 SGHRS and CDR2 YFSETQ. The CDR3 covers 18 residues. Between the trimmed V and J ends, which lost 1 base and 0 bases, there was a span of 17 bases. The CDR3 loop is CASSLTGSSLSSGNTIYF. The CDR3 bases are TGCGCCAGCAGCTTGACAGGGTCTAGCCTCTCCTCTGGAAACACCATATATTTT.

This rearrangement joins TRBV7-2 to TRBJ2-1, with 14 bases lining up with TRBD2. With V trimmed by 3 bases and J by 8 bases, 3 bases remained unmatched. The CDR3 length is 15 residues. In germline, CDR1 is SGHTA, CDR2 FQGNSA. For the CDR3, the DNA is TGTGCCAGCAGCTTGGGACTAGCGGGGGCTTATGAGCAGTTCTTC. Translating it yields CASSLGLAGAYEQFF.

The rearrangement joins TRBV5-1 to TRBJ2-3, with D uncertain. The CDR3 is 15 residues long. V dropped 0 bases and J dropped 2 bases, with 10 bases sitting between them. CDR1 and CDR2 (germline): SGHRS, YFSETQ. The CDR3 coding sequence is TGCGCCAGCAGCTTGGATATGGCCCACACAGATACGCAGTATTTT. Its translation: CASSLDMAHTDTQYF.

The genes are TRBV5-1 and TRBJ1-6; unclear D gene. Germline V CDR1 and CDR2: SGHRS, YFSETQ. The V gene lost 4 bases and the J gene lost 0 bases, with 11 bases spanning the gap. The CDR3 has 16 residues. This CDR3 is CASSQDWSSYNSPLHF. CDR3 bases: TGCGCCAGCAGCCAGGACTGGAGCTCCTATAATTCACCCCTCCACTTT. Full variable domain (outside the CDR3, taken from reference TRBV5-1 and TRBJ1-6): KAGVTQTPRYLIKTRGQQVTLSCSPISGHRSVSWYQQTPGQGLQFLFEYFSETQRNKGNFPGRFSGRQFSNSRSEMNVSTLELGDSALYLCASSQDWSSYNSPLHFGNGTRLTVT.

The V gene is TRBV19, the J gene TRBJ1-3; D uncertain. The CDR3 is made up of 14 amino acids. Trimming left V 7 bases short and J 4 bases short, with 14 bases between. CDR1 is LNHDA and CDR2 is SQIVND in the germline V gene (reference sequence). The CDR3 DNA reads TGTGCCAGTATCAGAACCGGGGTCGGAAACACCATATATTTT. Translated: CASIRTGVGNTIYF.

The gene calls are TRBV10-3 and TRBJ2-7; 9 bases map to TRBD2. Germline V gene data show CDR1 as ENHRY and CDR2 as SYGVKD. V shed 4 bases, J shed 4 bases, and the junction held 11 bases outside the gene matches. The CDR3 consists of 16 residues. The CDR3 sequence: CAISGGTTSGEYEQYF. DNA of the CDR3: TGTGCCATCAGTGGGGGTACGACTAGCGGCGAATACGAGCAGTACTTC.

J is TRBJ2-2 and V is TRBV4-1; 7 bases are a match to TRBD2. Germline trimming cut 4 bases from V and 5 bases from J; bases unmatched to any gene: 4. CDR1 is MGHRA, CDR2 YSYEKL, per germline. The CDR3 has 14 amino acids. The CDR3 reads CASSRTRDTGELFF. The CDR3 nucleotides read TGCGCCAGCAGCCGGACTAGGGATACCGGGGAGCTGTTTTTT.

The rearrangement uses TRBV28 and TRBJ2-5, with a tentative D call TRBD1 (6 bases). CDR1 and CDR2 from the germline V gene are MDHEN and SYDVKM. Trimming took off 3 bases at V and 5 bases at J, with 13 bases between the two ends. The CDR3 contains 14 residues. In DNA, the CDR3 is TGTGCCAGCAGTTTCGGCAGGGGAGTTGAGACCCAGTACTTC. Amino acids: CASSFGRGVETQYF. Variable domain in full (rest from reference TRBV28 and TRBJ2-5): DVKVTQSSRYLVKRTGEKVFLECVQDMDHENMFWYRQDPGLGLRLIYFSYDVKMKEKGDIPEGYSVSREKKERFSLILESASTNQTSMYLCASSFGRGVETQYFGPGTRLLVL.

V usage is TRBV7-2 and J usage is TRBJ2-7; tentative D call: TRBD2 (5 bases). CDR3 length equals 18 residues. Germline V gene data show CDR1 as SGHTA and CDR2 as FQGNSA. Trimming cost V 1 base and J 2 bases, with 21 bases left between them. CDR3 region: CASSLVPGEAAPAYEQYF. CDR3 nucleotide sequence: TGTGCCAGCAGCTTAGTACCCGGGGAAGCGGCGCCCGCCTACGAGCAGTACTTC. Together with reference TRBV7-2 and TRBJ2-7, the CDR3 gives the full variable domain: GAGVSQSPSNKVTEKGKDVELRCDPISGHTALYWYRQSLGQGLEFLIYFQGNSAPDKSGLPSDRFSAERTGGSVSTLTIQRTQQEDSAVYLCASSLVPGEAAPAYEQYFGPGTRLTVT.

The rearrangement uses TRBV18 and TRBJ2-1; maybe TRBD1 (5 bases). Trimming pared 0 bases from V and 0 bases from J, leaving 12 bases between. From germline, CDR1 is KGHSH and CDR2 LQKENI. This CDR3 has 17 residues. CDR3 bases: TGTGCCAGCTCACCACCGTCAGGGTCGAGCTCCTACAATGAGCAGTTCTTC. It is translated as CASSPPSGSSSYNEQFF.

This sequence joins TRBV11-1 and TRBJ2-3; 8 bases are shared with TRBD2. Germline CDR1 is SGHAT and CDR2 is FQDESV (reference sequence). V shed 3 bases and J 2 bases; nucleotides not matched to a gene: 1. This CDR3 has 14 amino acids. The CDR3 sequence: CASSFSGVTDTQYF. The DNA of the CDR3 is TGTGCCAGCAGCTTTAGCGGGGTCACAGATACGCAGTATTTT.

The chain couples TRBV5-6 to TRBJ2-7, with D tentatively TRBD1 (5 bases). Per the germline V gene, CDR1 is SGHDT and CDR2 is YYEEEE. Trimming took off 4 bases at V and 4 bases at J, with 15 bases between the two ends. CDR3 length equals 14 residues. The CDR3 is CASSGALTAYEQYF. CDR3 nucleotides: TGTGCCAGCAGCGGAGCCCTGACAGCATACGAGCAGTACTTC.

The chain is built from TRBV27 and TRBJ1-1; D is unclear. Between the trimmed V and J ends, which lost 6 bases and 1 base, there was a span of 27 bases. The CDR3 has 19 residues. CDR1 and CDR2 (germline): MNHEY, SMNVEV (reference sequence). The CDR3 DNA is TGTGCCAGCAGAGCCCGGATCCGGGGTAGGAGGTTGGAGAACACTGAAGCTTTCTTT. It is translated as CASRARIRGRRLENTEAFF.

This clone was counted once. The chain uses TRBV5-6 and TRBJ2-1; 9 positions agree with TRBD1. After removal of 2 bases from V and 2 bases from J, the junction contained 2 bases not matched to a gene. Germline loops: CDR1 SGHDT, CDR2 YYEEEE. The CDR3 runs to 15 residues. The CDR3 loop reads CASSFRDRAYNEQFF. DNA of the CDR3: TGTGCCAGCAGCTTCCGGGACAGGGCCTACAATGAGCAGTTCTTC. Full variable domain (rest looked up from reference TRBV5-6 and TRBJ2-1): DAGVTQSPTHLIKTRGQQVTLRCSPKSGHDTVSWYQQALGQGPQFIFQYYEEEERQRGNFPDRFSGHQFPNYSSELNVNALLLGDSALYLCASSFRDRAYNEQFFGPGTRLTVL.

This clone appeared a few times. The chain employs TRBV27 and TRBJ1-6; 9 bases are a match to TRBD1. The CDR3 spans 21 residues. Germline V gene sequence: CDR1 MNHEY, CDR2 SMNVEV (reference sequence). Losses at the gene ends were 2 bases for V and 0 bases for J; bases not matched to a gene: 14. CDR3 nucleotides: TGTGCCAGCAGTTTAGGGCCGGGACAGGGCCGGGGAAGCTCCTATAATTCACCCCTCCACTTT. It specifies CASSLGPGQGRGSSYNSPLHF.

The chain combines TRBV7-2 with TRBJ2-4; D is undetermined. This CDR3 contains 14 residues. V gave up 5 bases and J gave up 0 bases, with 8 bases separating them. Germline V gene lookup returns CDR1 SGHTA and CDR2 FQGNSA. CDR3 protein: CASSPPGAKNIQYF. The CDR3, as DNA: TGTGCCAGCAGCCCCCCGGGAGCCAAAAACATTCAGTACTTC. The full variable domain, in which reference TRBV7-2 and TRBJ2-4 provide the parts outside the CDR3, is GAGVSQSPSNKVTEKGKDVELRCDPISGHTALYWYRQSLGQGLEFLIYFQGNSAPDKSGLPSDRFSAERTGGSVSTLTIQRTQQEDSAVYLCASSPPGAKNIQYFGAGTRLSVL.